This TCR beta chain came from a study of blood T cell repertoires in COVID-19. Study-wide background: Italy, Spain and the United States were the sources of the convalescent and acute COVID-19 samples.

Recruitment covered over 20 US areas and drew participants whose ages spanned about 18 to 90 years. J lost 0 bases, V lost 5 bases, and 5 bases had no gene match. Germline-derived CDR1 and CDR2 are SGHKS and YYEKEE (reference sequence). The CDR3 consists of 15 residues. Sequencing used immunoSEQ multiplex PCR; TCRdb keeps in-frame clones, though not all of them. There are approximately 140,000 clones in the sample; almost 85% occur only once, and around 3.2% lies in the top ten. Sequenced: PBMCs or T cells enriched from blood (not recorded which). The receptor's source is a woman between 45 and 65 years old with acute COVID-19. This chain uses TRBV5-5 with TRBJ1-5; 7 nucleotides line up with TRBD1. CDR3 protein: CASSWDSYSNQPQHF. The DNA of the CDR3 is TGTGCCAGCAGTTGGGACAGCTATAGCAATCAGCCCCAGCATTTT.